This T cell receptor (beta chain) was obtained from a study of OX40 agonist ivuxolimab in advanced cancers. The wider study: Intravenous ivuxolimab was administered to patients every 2 weeks at 0.01 to 10 mg/kg.

The V gene lost 5 bases and the J gene lost 6 bases, with 13 bases spanning the gap. Germline values: CDR1 SSHAT, CDR2 FNYEAQ (reference sequence). This CDR3 has 13 residues. Sequencing used immunoSEQ multiplex PCR; TCRdb keeps in-frame clones, though not all of them. The table records tens of thousands of clones, over 80% of them present only once. Points from the study as a whole: By week 6 at 0.1 to 3.0 mg/kg, blood CD4+ and CD8+ T cells had expanded clonally.

A word on this clone: Its antigen is not known.

The chain joins TRBV7-7 to TRBJ2-5, with D maybe TRBD1 (5 bases). The material sequenced was CD4+ or CD8+ T cells sorted from blood, taken in a trial of the OX40 agonist ivuxolimab. The TCR originated in an adult with an advanced solid tumor such as melanoma, head and neck, liver or kidney cancer. The DNA of the CDR3 is TGTGCCAGCAGCAAAGGACATGAAAAGACCCAGTACTTC. Its translation is CASSKGHEKTQYF. Filled out from reference TRBV7-7 and TRBJ2-5, the complete variable domain reads GAGVSQSPRYKVTKRGQDVTLRCDPISSHATLYWYQQALGQGPEFLTYFNYEAQPDKSGLPSDRFSAERPEGSISTLTIQRTEQRDSAMYRCASSKGHEKTQYFGPGTRLLVL.